Shown below are 17 T cell receptor beta chains from a single sample sequenced in a study of tissue T cells after allogeneic stem cell transplantation. Profiling relied on immunoSEQ multiplex PCR, and the TCRdb table lists in-frame clones only, not all of them. Of roughly 8,100 clones in the sample, around 33% were seen once. Time point here: mouse harvest day 14 after allogeneic transplant. Tail vein injection delivered 10^7 T-cell-depleted bone marrow cells and 10^6 splenic CD5+ T cells. Sequenced material: skin. The receptors were gathered from a female BALB/c mouse given C57BL/6 T cells with graft-versus-host disease after an allogeneic hematopoietic cell transplant.

Remarks on this clone: Germline and genes here are mouse. Coverage ceases 1 residue before the CDR3 finishes, and the germline J gene fills in the end. This rearrangement joins TRBV26 to TRBJ1-5; D possibly corresponds to TRBD1 (6 bases). The CDR3 loop spans 15 amino acids. V dropped 5 bases and J dropped 2 bases, with 13 bases sitting between them. Germline loops: CDR1 KGHPV, CDR2 FQNQEV (reference sequence). This CDR3 is CASSTFRGDNQAPLF. Incomplete CDR3 DNA: TGTGCCAGCAGTACCTTCAGGGGAGACAACCAGGCTCCGCTT. The complete variable domain, with remaining parts taken from reference TRBV26 and TRBJ1-5, reads NSKVIQTPRYLVKGQGQKAKMRCIPEKGHPVVFWYQQNKNNEFKFLINFQNQEVLQQIDMTEKRFSAECPSNSPCSLEIQSSEAGDSALYLCASSTFRGDNQAPLFGEGTRLSVL.

On this clone: Gene names follow the mouse nomenclature. The read stops 1 residue short of the end of the CDR3; the missing end is completed from the germline J gene. The chain uses TRBV1 and TRBJ1-6; possibly TRBD1 for D (5 bases). TRBJ1-6 qualifies as an ORF whose function is uncertain. CDR3 length: 13 amino acids. The V gene lost 1 base and the J gene lost 9 bases, with 7 bases spanning the gap. The germline V gene has CDR1 NSQYPW and CDR2 LRSPGD (reference sequence). The CDR3 loop is CTCSAGQGSPLYF. The sequenced CDR3 bases are TGCACCTGCAGTGCAGGCCAGGGTTCGCCCCTCTAC.

By share, this clone ranks as medium-sized. Mouse gene names and germline throughout. The read terminates 1 residue before the CDR3 end, so the remaining end is supplied by the germline J gene. The chain couples TRBV23 to TRBJ2-5; TRBD1 reflects the table's D call only, with no check against the DNA. Germline loops: CDR1 KGHTA, CDR2 FQNQQP. The CDR3 is made up of 14 amino acids. CDR3 region: CSSSQNRGGDTQYF. The DNA read from the CDR3 is TGCTCCAGCAGTCAGAACAGGGGAGGAGACACCCAGTAC.

As concerns this clone: Mouse gene names and germline throughout. The read halts 1 residue ahead of the CDR3 end, with the missing end drawn from the germline J gene. The chain carries TRBV13-2 and TRBJ2-3, with a weak D call TRBD1 (6 bases). Trimming removed 0 bases at V and 1 base at J, with 12 bases between. The CDR3 is made up of 16 amino acids. Germline CDR1 and CDR2: NNHNN and SYGAGS (reference sequence). CDR3 bases read: TGTGCCAGCGGTGATGACAGGGCGAGAGGTGCAGAAACGCTGTAT. Translated, it gives CASGDDRARGAETLY. The whole CDR3 protein reads CASGDDRARGAETLYF.

Remarks on this clone: Mouse names are used for the genes. The sequence runs out 1 residue before the end of the CDR3; the remainder is reconstructed from the germline J gene. The chain has TRBV14 and TRBJ2-4, with D uncertain. V dropped 1 base and J dropped 6 bases, with 6 bases sitting between them. The CDR3 is made up of 12 amino acids. The germline V gene encodes CDR1 SGHDT and CDR2 FRDEAV. This CDR3 is CASSFGRNTLYF. Partial CDR3 DNA: TGTGCCAGCAGTTTCGGGAGGAACACCTTGTAC.

Of note for this clone: Mouse names are used for the genes. The CDR3 end is not reached by the read, which stops 1 residue before it; the germline J gene fills it in. J is TRBJ2-1 and V is TRBV16; D not resolved. V was clipped by 2 bases and J by 1 base, with 6 bases between them. CDR3 length: 14 residues. Per the germline V gene, CDR1 is SGHSA and CDR2 is FRNQAP. The sequenced part of the CDR3 DNA is TGTGCAAGCAGCTTAAAAAGGAACTATGCTGAGCAGTTC. It translates to CASSLKRNYAEQF. The entire CDR3 is CASSLKRNYAEQFF.

This clone was seen a few times. Gene names are mouse gene names. The read falls 1 residue short of the CDR3 end, and the missing part is taken from the germline J gene. The genes are TRBV26 and TRBJ2-5; the D is unclear. This CDR3 region has 11 residues. V was shortened by 0 bases and J by 7 bases, with 2 bases between the two germline ends. Per germline, CDR1 KGHPV and CDR2 FQNQEV (reference sequence). This chain's CDR3 is CASSLSNTQYF. The sequenced part of the CDR3 DNA is TGTGCCAGCAGTCTGTCGAACACCCAGTAC.

About this clone: Gene names are mouse gene names. The read is 1 residue too short to cover the CDR3 end, so that end is filled in from the germline J gene. This sequence joins TRBV13-2 and TRBJ1-6, with TRBD1 matching over 7 bases. TRBJ1-6 is an ORF, with its function uncertain. Germline loops: CDR1 NNHNN, CDR2 SYGAGS (reference sequence). V was clipped by 3 bases and J by 3 bases; unmatched bases: 3. The CDR3 is 15 residues long. The covered CDR3 bases are TGTGCCAGCGGTGGGCGACAGGGCTATAATTCGCCCCTCTAC. This gives the protein CASGGRQGYNSPLY. The entire CDR3 is CASGGRQGYNSPLYF.

Only one count was recorded for this clone. Gene labels here are mouse ones. The read is 1 residue too short to cover the CDR3 end, so that end is filled in from the germline J gene. The chain carries TRBV23 and TRBJ2-4; TRBD1 was called by the table and not checked on the DNA. This CDR3 has 13 amino acids. From germline, CDR1 is KGHTA and CDR2 FQNQQP. The sequenced CDR3 bases are TGCTCCAGCAGTCAATCGCAGGGGGACACCTTGTAC. Amino acid sequence: CSSSQSQGDTLY. The CDR3 in its entirety is CSSSQSQGDTLYF.

There are a few counts of this clone. Gene labels here are mouse ones. Partial CDR3 DNA: TGTGCCAGCAGCTTACGGACTGGGGTCTCCTATGAACAGTAC. Translation: CASSLRTGVSYEQY. The entire CDR3 is CASSLRTGVSYEQYF. This chain connects TRBV3 to TRBJ2-7; 9 bases are shared with TRBD2. The DNA ends 1 residue before the CDR3 does, and the rest of the CDR3 is filled in from the germline J gene. This CDR3 has 15 residues. CDR1 SNHLY and CDR2 FYNGKV come from the germline V gene (reference sequence). Trimming removed 2 bases from V and 0 bases from J; junction bases left unmatched: 2.

This clone is medium-sized in the sample. The gene names given are mouse names. The read stops 1 residue short of the end of the CDR3; the missing end is completed from the germline J gene. The genes are TRBV16 and TRBJ1-2; 12 positions agree with TRBD1. Germline trimming cut 5 bases from V and 3 bases from J; bases unmatched to any gene: 4. Germline-derived CDR1 and CDR2 are SGHSA and FRNQAP. CDR3 size: 15 residues. This CDR3 is CASSPGTGGDSDYTF. The sequenced part of the CDR3 DNA is TGTGCAAGCAGCCCCGGGACAGGGGGCGACTCCGACTACACC.

This clone is judged medium-sized (0.01 to 0.1%). The germline and genes are mouse ones. The read halts 1 residue ahead of the CDR3 end, with the missing end drawn from the germline J gene. The rearrangement links TRBV2 to TRBJ1-3; unclear D gene. Germline CDR1 LGHNA, CDR2 YSYQKL. V dropped 0 bases and J dropped 0 bases, with 6 bases sitting between them. The CDR3 consists of 15 residues. The sequenced CDR3 bases are TGTGCCAGCAGCCAAGAGTTCAATTCTGGAAATACGCTCTAT. Translation gives CASSQEFNSGNTLY. The full CDR3 is CASSQEFNSGNTLYF.

With respect to this clone: Gene labels here are mouse ones. The observed sequence ends 1 residue before the CDR3 terminus, with the missing tail filled in from the germline J gene. The rearrangement uses TRBV26 and TRBJ2-4; possible D gene TRBD1, 6 bases. Trimming left V 4 bases short and J 3 bases short, with 8 bases between. Looked up from germline, CDR1 is KGHPV and CDR2 is FQNQEV (reference sequence). The CDR3 loop spans 13 amino acids. CDR3 DNA, as far as it was read: TGTGCCAGCAGTCCGGGACAACAAAACACCTTGTAC. Its protein is CASSPGQQNTLY. The complete CDR3 protein is CASSPGQQNTLYF.

In this sample, this clone is medium-sized. Gene names are mouse gene names. The CDR3 end is not reached by the read, which stops 1 residue before it; the germline J gene fills it in. This chain connects TRBV26 to TRBJ1-1; 9 positions agree with TRBD1. The J segment lost 3 bases and the V segment lost 6 bases, leaving 5 bases of the junction unmatched. Per the germline V gene, CDR1 is KGHPV and CDR2 is FQNQEV (reference sequence). The CDR3 length is 14 residues. CDR3 DNA (partial): TGTGCCAGCAGACCGGGACAGGGATACACAGAAGTCTTC. Translation: CASRPGQGYTEVF. The CDR3 in its entirety is CASRPGQGYTEVFF. Full variable domain (rest looked up from reference TRBV26 and TRBJ1-1): NSKVIQTPRYLVKGQGQKAKMRCIPEKGHPVVFWYQQNKNNEFKFLINFQNQEVLQQIDMTEKRFSAECPSNSPCSLEIQSSEAGDSALYLCASRPGQGYTEVFFGKGTRLTVV.

A few counts support this clone. Mouse gene names and germline throughout. The CDR3 goes on 1 residue after the read ends, and that part is filled in from the germline J gene. This chain connects TRBV26 to TRBJ2-2; D not resolved. V lost 2 bases and J 1 base, leaving 5 bases between the germline ends. The CDR3 has 14 amino acids. Germline V gene sequence: CDR1 KGHPV, CDR2 FQNQEV (reference sequence). This CDR3 is CASSLRGNTGQLYF. The sequenced CDR3 bases are TGTGCCAGCAGTCTGCGCGGAAACACCGGGCAGCTCTAC. The full variable domain, with the rest looked up from reference TRBV26 and TRBJ2-2, is NSKVIQTPRYLVKGQGQKAKMRCIPEKGHPVVFWYQQNKNNEFKFLINFQNQEVLQQIDMTEKRFSAECPSNSPCSLEIQSSEAGDSALYLCASSLRGNTGQLYFGEGSKLTVL.

Of note for this clone: The genes and germline here are from mouse. The CDR3 end falls 1 residue outside the read, so it is completed with the germline J gene. V and J are TRBV1 and TRBJ2-4; 8 nucleotides agree with TRBD1. The CDR3 totals 15 residues. From germline, CDR1 is NSQYPW and CDR2 LRSPGD (reference sequence). V lost 3 bases, J lost 0 bases, and 2 bases stayed unmatched. The DNA read from the CDR3 is TGCACCTGCAGTGCCCGGGACAGGAGTCAAAACACCTTGTAC. Translation gives CTCSARDRSQNTLY. The whole CDR3 protein reads CTCSARDRSQNTLYF.

This clone has more than one count but fewer than ten. The genes are named according to mouse. With the read ending 1 residue before the CDR3 end, the germline J gene is used to fill in that end. The gene calls are TRBV3 and TRBJ2-7; the D is unclear. V gave up 1 base and J gave up 4 bases, with 5 bases separating them. The CDR3 sequence is 12 residues long. Germline CDR1 reads SNHLY; CDR2 reads FYNGKV (reference sequence). The part of the CDR3 DNA that was read is TGTGCCAGCAGCTTAGGCAGATATGAACAGTAC. Protein sequence: CASSLGRYEQY. The entire CDR3 protein is CASSLGRYEQYF.